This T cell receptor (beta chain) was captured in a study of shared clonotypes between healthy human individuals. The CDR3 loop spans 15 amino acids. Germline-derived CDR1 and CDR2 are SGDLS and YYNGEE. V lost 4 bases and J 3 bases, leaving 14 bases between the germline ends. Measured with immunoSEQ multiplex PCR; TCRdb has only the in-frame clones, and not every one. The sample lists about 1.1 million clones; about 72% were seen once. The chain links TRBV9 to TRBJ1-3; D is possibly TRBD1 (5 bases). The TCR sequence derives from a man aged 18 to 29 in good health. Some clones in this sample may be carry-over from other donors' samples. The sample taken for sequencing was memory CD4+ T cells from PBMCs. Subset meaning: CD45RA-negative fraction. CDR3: CASSPRWGGGNTIYF. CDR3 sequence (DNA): TGTGCCAGCAGCCCCCGTTGGGGGGGTGGAAACACCATATATTTT.